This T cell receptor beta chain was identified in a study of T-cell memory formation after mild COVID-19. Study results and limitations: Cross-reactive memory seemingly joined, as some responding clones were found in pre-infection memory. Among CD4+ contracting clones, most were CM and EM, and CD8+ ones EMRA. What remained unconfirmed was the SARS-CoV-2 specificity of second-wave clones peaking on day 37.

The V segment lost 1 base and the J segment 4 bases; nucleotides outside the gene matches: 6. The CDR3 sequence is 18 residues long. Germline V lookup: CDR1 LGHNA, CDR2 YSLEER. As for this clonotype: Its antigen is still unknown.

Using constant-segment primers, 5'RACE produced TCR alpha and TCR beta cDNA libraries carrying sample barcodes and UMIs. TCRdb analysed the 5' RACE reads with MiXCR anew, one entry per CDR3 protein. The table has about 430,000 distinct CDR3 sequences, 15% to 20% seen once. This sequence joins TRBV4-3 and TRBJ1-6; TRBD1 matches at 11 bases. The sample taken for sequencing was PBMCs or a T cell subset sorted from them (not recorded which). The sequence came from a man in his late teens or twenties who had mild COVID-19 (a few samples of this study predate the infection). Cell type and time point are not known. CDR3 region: CASSQGTGGLSYNSPLHF. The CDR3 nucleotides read TGCGCCAGCAGCCAAGGGACAGGGGGCTTATCATATAATTCACCCCTCCACTTT.